These T cell receptor beta chains were read from a single sample in a study of blood T cell repertoires in COVID-19. Data came from immunoSEQ multiplex PCR; TCRdb stores just in-frame clones and leaves some out. The sample lists roughly 200,000 clones, 80% to 90% occurring once. The sample was PBMCs or T cells enriched from blood (not recorded which). The receptors were gathered from a young woman who had been exposed to COVID-19. Each CDR3 is given with its conserved first and last residue. D genes are given only for firm matches. The size field is filled for only some rows; it gives once, few, many or a size class.

size: NA; length: 16; V: TRBV30; D: NA; J: TRBJ1-1; DNA: TGTGCCTGCCTCGGGCCCCAGTCCAGGGCTAGTCCCGAAGCTTTCTTT; CDR3: CACLGPQSRASPEAFF
size: NA; length: 13; V: TRBV10-2; D: NA; J: TRBJ2-7; DNA: TGCGCCAGCAGTGAGTCGAGAGGGAACGAGCAGTACTTC; CDR3: CASSESRGNEQYF
size: NA; length: 15; V: TRBV3-1/TRBV3-2; D: TRBD1; J: TRBJ1-1; DNA: TGTGCCAGCAGCCCGACAGAAGGGACAGGGACTGAAGCTTTCTTT; CDR3: CASSPTEGTGTEAFF
size: NA; length: 13; V: TRBV5-6; D: NA; J: TRBJ1-2; DNA: TGTGCCAGCAGCAAGGACAGCGGCTATGGCTACACCTTC; CDR3: CASSKDSGYGYTF
size: NA; length: 15; V: TRBV7-3; D: NA; J: TRBJ2-7; DNA: TGTGCCAGCAGCTTATCGTCCGGGGACTCCTACGAGCAGTACTTC; CDR3: CASSLSSGDSYEQYF
size: NA; length: 14; V: TRBV28; D: NA; J: TRBJ2-7; DNA: TGTGCCAGCAGTTTCTCGGACAGAACCTACGAGCAGTACTTC; CDR3: CASSFSDRTYEQYF
size: NA; length: 12; V: TRBV12-3/TRBV12-4; D: TRBD1; J: TRBJ1-2; DNA: TGTGCCAGCGCAGTCGGACAGGCGGGCTACACCTTC; CDR3: CASAVGQAGYTF
size: NA; length: 12; V: TRBV12-3/TRBV12-4; D: TRBD1; J: TRBJ1-4; DNA: TGTGCCAGCAGTCGGGACAGGGAGAAACTGTTTTTT; CDR3: CASSRDREKLFF
size: few; length: 12; V: TRBV28; D: NA; J: TRBJ1-6; DNA: TGTGCCAGCAGATCTGACAGGCCGGCCTGCCACTTT; CDR3: CASRSDRPACHF
size: NA; length: 13; V: TRBV25-1; D: TRBD1; J: TRBJ1-4; DNA: TGTGCCAGCTCTGGACAGGGGAATGAAAAACTGTTTTTT; CDR3: CASSGQGNEKLFF
size: once; length: 13; V: TRBV4-2; D: NA; J: TRBJ1-2; DNA: TGTGCCAGCAGCCAAGAGGGGGGGAATGGCTACACCTTC; CDR3: CASSQEGGNGYTF
size: NA; length: 16; V: TRBV11-3; D: TRBD2; J: TRBJ2-1; DNA: TGTGCCAGCAGCTTAACCGGGACTAGCGGAAACAATGAGCAGTTCTTC; CDR3: CASSLTGTSGNNEQFF
size: NA; length: 20; V: TRBV7-7; D: NA; J: TRBJ2-7; DNA: TGTGCTAGCAGCTTAGACGCCACGCAGGGTAGTTCAGGAAACCCCTACGAGCAGTACTTC; CDR3: CASSLDATQGSSGNPYEQYF
size: NA; length: 15; V: TRBV2; D: TRBD1; J: TRBJ1-2; DNA: TGTGCCAGCAGCAATACCGGGACAGCTAACTATGGCTACACCTTC; CDR3: CASSNTGTANYGYTF
size: NA; length: 15; V: TRBV4-1; D: TRBD1; J: TRBJ1-3; DNA: TGCGCCAGCAGCCAGCCCAGGGGGTCTGGAAACACCATATATTTT; CDR3: CASSQPRGSGNTIYF
size: NA; length: 15; V: TRBV6-5; D: NA; J: TRBJ1-1; DNA: TGTGCCAGCAGTTACTCTTCTGAGAGAAACACTGAAGCTTTCTTT; CDR3: CASSYSSERNTEAFF
size: once; length: 15; V: TRBV6-5; D: NA; J: TRBJ1-6; DNA: TGTGCCAGCAGTTACTCATGGCAGGGAGGGTCACCCCTCCACTTT; CDR3: CASSYSWQGGSPLHF
size: NA; length: 14; V: TRBV19; D: NA; J: TRBJ1-2; DNA: TGTGCCAGTAGGACATCGTGGCAGTTCTATGGCTACACCTTC; CDR3: CASRTSWQFYGYTF
size: NA; length: 15; V: TRBV2; D: TRBD2; J: TRBJ2-2; DNA: TGTGCCAGCAGTGAACGCGGGAGGGGCACCGGGGAGCTGTTTTTT; CDR3: CASSERGRGTGELFF
size: NA; length: 14; V: TRBV5-5; D: NA; J: TRBJ2-2; DNA: TGTGCCAGCAGCTTGGGTTTCGTTTCCGGGGAGCTGTTTTTT; CDR3: CASSLGFVSGELFF
size: NA; length: 15; V: TRBV10-2; D: TRBD2; J: TRBJ2-3; DNA: TGCGCCAGCAGGACTAGCGGGGGGCCCACAGATACGCAGTATTTT; CDR3: CASRTSGGPTDTQYF
size: NA; length: 16; V: TRBV27; D: TRBD1; J: TRBJ2-7; DNA: TGTGCCAGCAGTTCCCTCCGGGACAGGGGATCCTACGAGCAGTACTTC; CDR3: CASSSLRDRGSYEQYF
size: NA; length: 15; V: TRBV9; D: NA; J: TRBJ2-3; DNA: TGTGCCAGCAGCGTAGCGGGGGAGCTCACAGATACGCAGTATTTT; CDR3: CASSVAGELTDTQYF
size: NA; length: 14; V: TRBV19; D: TRBD1; J: TRBJ2-7; DNA: TGTGCCAGTAGTATCGGACAGGGGTCCTACGAGCAGTACTTC; CDR3: CASSIGQGSYEQYF
size: NA; length: 16; V: TRBV18; D: TRBD1; J: TRBJ2-2; DNA: TGTGCCAGCTCAGAGGCCTGGACAGGGCGCACCGGGGAGCTGTTTTTT; CDR3: CASSEAWTGRTGELFF
size: NA; length: 12; V: TRBV9; D: NA; J: TRBJ1-2; DNA: TGTGCCAGCAGCGGACGACTGTATGGCTACACCTTC; CDR3: CASSGRLYGYTF
size: NA; length: 18; V: TRBV27; D: TRBD2; J: TRBJ2-7; DNA: TGTGCCAGCAGTTTTAGGGCTAGCGGGGGCGGCAGGTCGTACGAGCAGTACTTC; CDR3: CASSFRASGGGRSYEQYF
size: many; length: 12; V: TRBV12-3/TRBV12-4; D: NA; J: TRBJ2-2; DNA: TGTGCCAGCAGTTTGGCCACCGGGGAGCTGTTTTTT; CDR3: CASSLATGELFF
size: NA; length: 14; V: TRBV19; D: TRBD1; J: TRBJ1-2; DNA: TGTGCCAGTAGCCGGGACAGGGCTCCCGTTGGCTACACCTTC; CDR3: CASSRDRAPVGYTF
size: NA; length: 17; V: TRBV3-1/TRBV3-2; D: TRBD2; J: TRBJ2-3; DNA: TGTGCCAGCAGCCAAGGGACTAGCGGCGCCTCGGGTGGTACGCAGTATTTT; CDR3: CASSQGTSGASGGTQYF
size: NA; length: 14; V: TRBV5-5; D: NA; J: TRBJ2-7; DNA: TGTGCCAGCAGCTTGGCCTCCCCGGGGTACGAGCAGTACTTC; CDR3: CASSLASPGYEQYF
size: few; length: 15; V: TRBV18; D: NA; J: TRBJ2-7; DNA: TGTGCCAGCTCGCCTGCGGGGGCCTCTTTTCTCGAGCAGTACTTC; CDR3: CASSPAGASFLEQYF
size: NA; length: 14; V: TRBV7-9; D: NA; J: TRBJ2-2; DNA: TGTGCCAGCAGTTCGGACAGCAACACCGGGGAGCTGTTTTTT; CDR3: CASSSDSNTGELFF
size: NA; length: 15; V: TRBV19; D: NA; J: TRBJ2-6; DNA: TGTGCCAGTAGGAACAGGGAGTTAGGGGCCAACGTCCTGACTTTC; CDR3: CASRNRELGANVLTF
size: NA; length: 19; V: TRBV7-3; D: TRBD1; J: TRBJ1-4; DNA: TGTGCCAGCAGCTTAATGGTATTGGGACAGGCGTCAACTAATGAAAAACTGTTTTTT; CDR3: CASSLMVLGQASTNEKLFF
size: few; length: 17; V: TRBV27; D: TRBD1; J: TRBJ1-4; DNA: TGTGCCAGCAGTTTACGGGGTTGGACAGGGAGATGGGAAAAACTGTTTTTT; CDR3: CASSLRGWTGRWEKLFF
size: few; length: 16; V: TRBV7-2; D: TRBD1; J: TRBJ1-5; DNA: TGTGCCAGCAGCTTAACCGGGACAGGAACCAATCAGCCCCAGCATTTT; CDR3: CASSLTGTGTNQPQHF
size: NA; length: 13; V: TRBV3-1/TRBV3-2; D: NA; J: TRBJ1-6; DNA: TGTGCCAGCAGCCGAGGGTACAATTCACCCCTCCACTTT; CDR3: CASSRGYNSPLHF
size: NA; length: 14; V: TRBV5-1; D: TRBD1; J: TRBJ1-4; DNA: TGCGCCAGCAGCCTGGGACAGCAGAATGAAAAACTGTTTTTT; CDR3: CASSLGQQNEKLFF
size: few; length: 16; V: TRBV6-1; D: NA; J: TRBJ1-5; DNA: TGTGCCAGCAGTGCCAGGGGCGACGGGAGCAATCAGCCCCAGCATTTT; CDR3: CASSARGDGSNQPQHF